One sample yielded the 22 T cell receptor beta chains listed below, sequenced in a study of PD-1 blockade in classical Hodgkin lymphoma. The table came from immunoSEQ multiplex PCR; TCRdb's copy has only in-frame clones and leaves some out. The sample records under 45,000 clones, 60% to 75% being singletons. This sample's time point: cycle 4 day 1 (C4D1), after 6 weeks of nivolumab. In every patient, relapse followed autologous stem cell transplantation, while exposure to brentuximab vedotin differed. The sequences come from peripheral blood mononuclear cells (PBMCs), collected before the fourth cycle of nivolumab. The origin of the receptors is a human donor with classical Hodgkin lymphoma.

This sequence joins TRBV5-8 and TRBJ2-1; 13 bases map to TRBD2. With 4 bases clipped from V and 5 bases from J, the junction kept 12 bases outside the gene matches. Germline V gives CDR1 SGHTS, CDR2 YDEGEE. The CDR3 loop spans 18 amino acids. The CDR3 here is CASSLGTSGTLGNNEQFF. CDR3 coding DNA: TGTGCCAGCAGCCTCGGGACTAGCGGGACCCTCGGTAACAATGAGCAGTTCTTC.

The chain combines TRBV19 with TRBJ2-1; D call uncertain. CDR3 size: 13 residues. V was shortened by 1 base and J by 10 bases, with 11 bases between the two germline ends. Per the germline V gene, CDR1 is LNHDA and CDR2 is SQIVND (reference sequence). The CDR3 is CASSIVGGLEQFF. The CDR3 DNA reads as TGTGCCAGTAGTATAGTTGGTGGCCTCGAGCAGTTCTTC.

J is TRBJ2-7 and V is TRBV5-1; the D is unclear. Germline CDR1 is SGHRS and CDR2 is YFSETQ. CDR3 length: 13 amino acids. Trimming stripped 3 bases from V and 7 bases from J, with 14 bases between. The CDR3 is CASSSLTETEQYF. In DNA form, the CDR3 reads TGCGCCAGCAGCTCCCTCACTGAGACAGAGCAGTACTTC.

This clone was found a few times. The CDR3 nucleotides read TGTGCCAGCAGTCGCGCCGGGAGGCCCCCGGAGACCCAGTACTTC. Its protein product is CASSRAGRPPETQYF. The chain links TRBV6-5 to TRBJ2-5, with TRBD2 matching over 7 bases. Germline V CDR1 and CDR2: MNHEY, SVGAGI. Trimming at V came to 5 bases and at J to 5 bases, leaving 11 bases not matched to a gene. The CDR3 spans 15 residues.

The chain uses TRBV7-6 and TRBJ1-4; 7 nucleotides align to TRBD1. The trim removed 3 bases at V and 2 bases at J, leaving 3 bases unmatched. The CDR3 has 15 residues. Germline V lookup: CDR1 SGHVS, CDR2 FNYEAQ. CDR3 loop: CASSLTGRTNEKLFF. The CDR3 nucleotides read TGTGCCAGCAGCTTGACAGGGAGGACTAATGAAAAACTGTTTTTT.

The CDR3 DNA reads TGTGCCAGCAGTTATGGAGACAGTAGTGGCAATCAGCCCCAGCATTTT. Translating gives CASSYGDSSGNQPQHF. V is TRBV28 and J is TRBJ1-5, with D possibly TRBD1 on 5 matching bases. Trimming shortened V by 4 bases and J by 2 bases, and 15 bases separated the two germline ends. Germline CDR1 reads MDHEN; CDR2 reads SYDVKM. The CDR3 has 16 residues.

V is TRBV5-8 and J is TRBJ2-2; D is undetermined. V dropped 2 bases and J dropped 3 bases, with 8 bases sitting between them. The length of the CDR3 is 14 residues. The germline V gene encodes CDR1 SGHTS and CDR2 YDEGEE. The CDR3 sequence is CASSFGPDTGELFF. CDR3 coding DNA: TGTGCCAGCAGCTTCGGGCCCGACACCGGGGAGCTGTTTTTT.

The chain carries TRBV7-2 and TRBJ2-7; maybe TRBD2 (6 bases). The CDR3 has 13 residues. Germline V gene data show CDR1 as SGHTA and CDR2 as FQGNSA. Trimming pared 5 bases from V and 7 bases from J, leaving 15 bases between. In DNA, the CDR3 is TGTGCCAGCAGCCCCGGGAGCAGGTTGGAGCAGTACTTC. Its protein product is CASSPGSRLEQYF.

The V and J genes are TRBV10-3 and TRBJ2-4, with D possibly TRBD1 on 5 matching bases. The CDR3 contains 12 residues. In germline, CDR1 is ENHRY, CDR2 SYGVKD. Trimming cost V 7 bases and J 8 bases, with 12 bases left between them. The CDR3 coding sequence is TGTGCCATCAAAGGGGATTGGGACATTCAGTACTTC. Its translation is CAIKGDWDIQYF.

The chain carries TRBV28 and TRBJ1-2; TRBD1 aligns across 7 bases. The CDR3 runs 17 residues. J lost 7 bases, V lost 4 bases, and 18 bases had no gene match. The germline V gene has CDR1 MDHEN and CDR2 SYDVKM. The CDR3 nucleotides read TGTGCCAGCAGTTGGACAGGAGACACCGCCGACGTTGGTGGCTACACCTTC. It encodes CASSWTGDTADVGGYTF.

J is TRBJ2-7 and V is TRBV6-1; 7 bases line up with TRBD1. The CDR3 is made up of 14 amino acids. Germline assignment: CDR1 MNHNS and CDR2 SASEGT. The V segment lost 4 bases and the J segment 3 bases; nucleotides outside the gene matches: 6. The DNA of the CDR3 is TGTGCCAGCAGTGGAGGACAGGCCTTCTACGAGCAGTACTTC. It codes for CASSGGQAFYEQYF.

This chain connects TRBV7-8 to TRBJ1-2; 7 bases agree with TRBD1. The CDR3 consists of 15 residues. Germline V gene sequence: CDR1 SGHVS, CDR2 FQNEAQ. Losses at the gene ends were 0 bases for V and 6 bases for J; bases not matched to a gene: 7. The CDR3 protein is CASSLATGAKDGYTF. CDR3 sequence (DNA): TGTGCCAGCAGCTTAGCTACAGGGGCAAAAGATGGCTACACCTTC.

This sequence joins TRBV30 and TRBJ2-7, with unresolved D. Germline CDR1 and CDR2: GTSNPN and SVGIG (reference sequence). The length of the CDR3 is 13 residues. Trimming removed 2 bases at V and 1 base at J, with 9 bases between. CDR3 amino acids: CAWSYTSSYEQYF. The CDR3 nucleotides read TGTGCCTGGAGTTATACCTCATCCTACGAGCAGTACTTC.

The gene calls are TRBV28 and TRBJ2-3, with 7 bases that match TRBD2. With 4 bases clipped from V and 3 bases from J, the junction kept 10 bases outside the gene matches. Germline CDR1 is MDHEN and CDR2 is SYDVKM. CDR3 length: 16 residues. The CDR3 is CASSSRLAHPTDTQYF. As DNA, the CDR3 is TGTGCCAGCAGTTCCCGACTAGCTCACCCAACAGATACGCAGTATTTT. The whole variable domain, remainder taken from reference TRBV28 and TRBJ2-3, is DVKVTQSSRYLVKRTGEKVFLECVQDMDHENMFWYRQDPGLGLRLIYFSYDVKMKEKGDIPEGYSVSREKKERFSLILESASTNQTSMYLCASSSRLAHPTDTQYFGPGTRLTVL.

The CDR3 loop reads CASSETGSLGGELFF. The CDR3 bases are TGTGCCAGCAGTGAAACAGGGAGTCTGGGCGGGGAGCTGTTTTTT. V is TRBV25-1 and J is TRBJ2-2; D is perhaps TRBD1 (6 bases). V lost 2 bases and J 7 bases, leaving 14 bases between the germline ends. Germline V gene data show CDR1 as MGHDK and CDR2 as SYGVNS. CDR3 size: 15 residues.

The chain links TRBV6-5 to TRBJ2-7; maybe TRBD1 (5 bases). V dropped 2 bases and J dropped 6 bases, with 17 bases sitting between them. In germline, CDR1 is MNHEY, CDR2 SVGAGI. The CDR3 loop spans 15 amino acids. CDR3 DNA: TGTGCCAGCAGTTACAGACCCCAGGGTCTTGGCGAGCAGTACTTC. Translated: CASSYRPQGLGEQYF.

The CDR3 is CASSDRGRIYEQYF. The CDR3 nucleotides read TGTGCCAGCAGTGACAGGGGAAGAATCTACGAGCAGTACTTC. The V and J genes are TRBV2 and TRBJ2-7; D is possibly TRBD1 (6 bases). Germline V CDR1 and CDR2: SNHLY, FYNNEI. Trimming removed 3 bases from V and 3 bases from J, with 12 bases in between. The CDR3 length is 14 residues.

This clone was picked up a small number of times. The chain couples TRBV18 to TRBJ2-5; D is possibly TRBD2 (6 bases). Germline assignment: CDR1 KGHSH and CDR2 LQKENI. Trimming took off 2 bases at V and 1 base at J, with 17 bases between the two ends. CDR3 length: 17 amino acids. The CDR3 loop is CASSPIRQRASQETQYF. In nucleotides, the CDR3 is TGTGCCAGCTCACCAATAAGACAGCGGGCTTCCCAAGAGACCCAGTACTTC.

J is TRBJ2-3 and V is TRBV9, with D possibly being TRBD1 or TRBD2 (5 bases each). Germline values: CDR1 SGDLS, CDR2 YYNGEE. V gave up 0 bases and J gave up 4 bases, with 15 bases separating them. The CDR3 runs to 16 residues. The CDR3 nucleotides are TGTGCCAGCAGCGTAGCAGAGGGGACCCCCCCAGATACGCAGTATTTT. It specifies CASSVAEGTPPDTQYF.

The chain carries TRBV4-1 and TRBJ1-5; tentatively, D is TRBD1 (6 bases). The V end lost 0 bases, the J end lost 6 bases, and 15 bases lay between the germline ends. The CDR3 spans 16 residues. CDR1 is MGHRA, CDR2 YSYEKL, per germline. The CDR3 sequence is CASSQDMGGAGQPQHF. DNA for the CDR3: TGCGCCAGCAGCCAAGATATGGGGGGGGCTGGTCAGCCCCAGCATTTT.

The J gene is TRBJ1-6, the V gene TRBV5-1; TRBD1 aligns across 11 bases. Germline V gene sequence: CDR1 SGHRS, CDR2 YFSETQ. This CDR3 is 17 amino acids long. V shed 0 bases and J 7 bases; nucleotides not matched to a gene: 6. The DNA of the CDR3 is TGCGCCAGCAGCTTGGAGGGGACAGGGGGGCTAAATTCACCCCTCCACTTT. Amino acid sequence: CASSLEGTGGLNSPLHF.

This clone was seen at least ten times. The chain has TRBV27 and TRBJ2-7; D unclear. Germline-derived CDR1 and CDR2 are MNHEY and SMNVEV (reference sequence). The CDR3 length is 14 residues. V lost 2 bases to trimming and J lost 4 bases, with 12 bases between them. The CDR3 protein is CASSLVGRLYEQYF. The CDR3 DNA follows: TGTGCCAGCAGTTTAGTAGGCAGGCTGTACGAGCAGTACTTC.